In this sample, the clone carrying this T cell receptor beta chain turned up once. The naive CD8 population came from CD45RO-negative cells selected for CCR7, without terminally differentiated effector memory CD45RA+ cells. There were no recent acute infections or vaccinations among the donors, who were healthy HIV-negative adults. The germline V gene has CDR1 LNHDA and CDR2 SQIVND (reference sequence). Trimming removed 5 bases from V and 6 bases from J; junction bases left unmatched: 6. The CDR3 is made up of 15 amino acids. The source of the sample is a study of shared clonotypes between healthy human individuals. Across the study: CD4 naive and CD4 memory each took three plates per donor, while CD8 naive took two and CD8 memory one.

Sorted-subset replicate PCR reactions contained 200 to 250 ng DNA, corresponding to around 30,000 T cell genomes. In the source study's methods: Junction-only immunoSEQ sequences carried no quality scores, so filtering differed. The protocol was immunoSEQ multiplex PCR, while the TCRdb copy is restricted to in-frame clones and leaves out a portion. The V and J calls and the clone size are those of that table, but D and trimming were determined from the DNA. Among hundreds of thousands of clones listed, 85% to 95% were seen once. The TCR originated in a woman aged 25 to 45 in good health. Sequencing was carried out using naive CD8+ T cells sorted from blood. The chain uses TRBV19 and TRBJ2-2; 10 bases are shared with TRBD2. CDR3 residues: CASSPWTSGPGELFF. In DNA form, the CDR3 reads TGTGCCAGTAGTCCCTGGACTAGCGGACCCGGGGAGCTGTTTTTT. Full variable domain (remainder filled in from reference TRBV19 and TRBJ2-2): DGGITQSPKYLFRKEGQNVTLSCEQNLNHDAMYWYRQDPGQGLRLIYYSQIVNDFQKGDIAEGYSVSREKKESFPLTVTSAQKNPTAFYLCASSPWTSGPGELFFGEGSRLTVL.